In its sample, the clone carrying this T cell receptor beta chain was seen a few times. For TCR beta, libraries came from iRepertoire HTBI primers and Arm-PCR of CDR3 regions. TCRdb ran MiXCR on the multiplex PCR reads and lists one entry per CDR3 protein. The sample shows about 420,000 distinct CDR3 sequences, roughly a quarter of them seen only once. The CDR3 covers 13 residues. Trimming removed 5 bases from V and 1 base from J, with 12 bases in between. Germline V gives CDR1 GTSNPN, CDR2 SVGIG (reference sequence). This sample is part of a study of regulatory T cells in long-lasting Graves disease. Time point indicated: persistent/refractory GD, antithyroid drugs over 5 years with positive TRAb. After RNA was extracted from PBMCs, the TCR library was made from it.

Source: peripheral blood mononuclear cells (PBMCs), taken when the disease was refractory, from a patient treated with antithyroid drugs. The rearrangement links TRBV30 to TRBJ2-7; D is possibly TRBD2 (6 bases). The sequence was obtained from a female donor with Graves disease. The CDR3 is CAWGEGRSYEQYF. The CDR3 coding sequence is TGTGCCTGGGGCGAAGGGAGGTCCTACGAGCAGTACTTC.